Presented here are 27 T cell receptor beta chains from one specimen sequenced in a study of T cell changes during pregnancy in multiple sclerosis. Clones were sequenced by immunoSEQ multiplex PCR, and TCRdb holds only the in-frame ones, with some missing. The sample has 90,000 or so clones, approximately 90% seen once. The starting material was peripheral blood, obtained before pregnancy. The receptors stem from a female donor with multiple sclerosis, enrolled in a pregnancy study.

This clone has a single count. The genes are TRBV9 and TRBJ2-1; 7 positions agree with TRBD2. Germline-derived CDR1 and CDR2 are SGDLS and YYNGEE. Losses at the gene ends were 0 bases for V and 4 bases for J; bases not matched to a gene: 4. CDR3 length equals 15 residues. The CDR3 protein is CASSVGGSQYNEQFF. CDR3 DNA: TGTGCCAGCAGCGTAGGCGGGAGTCAGTACAATGAGCAGTTCTTC.

This sequence joins TRBV27 and TRBJ2-7, with 8 bases fitting TRBD2. The CDR3 runs 13 residues. Germline CDR1 is MNHEY and CDR2 is SMNVEV (reference sequence). J lost 7 bases, V lost 2 bases, and 4 bases had no gene match. The CDR3 DNA reads TGTGCCAGCAGTTTAGTAGCGGGGAGGGAGCAGTACTTC. Residues: CASSLVAGREQYF.

This rearrangement joins TRBV10-2 to TRBJ1-1; 7 bases map to TRBD1. This CDR3 has 12 amino acids. The J segment lost 8 bases and the V segment lost 8 bases, leaving 8 bases of the junction unmatched. Germline V lookup: CDR1 WSHSY, CDR2 SAAADI. The CDR3 region has the DNA TGCGCCAGCCGGGGGACAGTGAGAGAAGCTTTCTTT. The encoded protein is CASRGTVREAFF.

The V call is TRBV10-3, the J call TRBJ2-7; 11 bases map to TRBD2. Germline lookup yields CDR1 ENHRY and CDR2 SYGVKD. There are 13 residues in the CDR3. With 6 bases clipped from V and 5 bases from J, the junction kept 3 bases outside the gene matches. CDR3 in DNA: TGTGCCATCAGGGGGACTAGCGGCCACGAGCAGTACTTC. Its protein is CAIRGTSGHEQYF.

The chain combines TRBV14 with TRBJ2-7; D gene uncertain. Trimming stripped 4 bases from V and 0 bases from J, with 10 bases between. The germline gives CDR1 SGHDN, CDR2 FVKESK. The CDR3 is 14 residues long. CDR3 region: CASSLLLSSYEQYF. The DNA for the CDR3 is TGTGCCAGCAGCCTGCTACTGAGCTCCTACGAGCAGTACTTC. The whole variable domain, filled in from reference TRBV14 and TRBJ2-7, reads EAGVTQFPSHSVIEKGQTVTLRCDPISGHDNLYWYRRVMGKEIKFLLHFVKESKQDESGMPNNRFLAERTGGTYSTLKVQPAELEDSGVYFCASSLLLSSYEQYFGPGTRLTVT.

The V gene is TRBV10-3, the J gene TRBJ1-1; the match to TRBD1 covers 10 bases. Trimming cost V 2 bases and J 4 bases; bases outside gene matches: 1. CDR3 size: 14 residues. In germline, CDR1 is ENHRY, CDR2 SYGVKD. The CDR3 nucleotides are TGTGCCATCAGTGAGCGGACAGGGGGCACTGAAGCTTTCTTT. Translation gives CAISERTGGTEAFF.

This chain connects TRBV30 to TRBJ2-7; perhaps TRBD1 as D (5 bases). This CDR3 spans 12 amino acids. CDR1 GTSNPN and CDR2 SVGIG come from the germline V gene (reference sequence). V was clipped by 1 base and J by 3 bases, with 7 bases between them. CDR3 coding DNA: TGTGCCTGGAGTGAGCAGGGCTACGAGCAGTACTTC. Translating gives CAWSEQGYEQYF.

V usage is TRBV7-7 and J usage is TRBJ2-2, with 10 nucleotides matching TRBD2. Germline V CDR1 and CDR2: SSHAT, FNYEAQ (reference sequence). Trimming at V came to 4 bases and at J to 1 base, leaving 3 bases not matched to a gene. This CDR3 comprises 16 residues. Here the CDR3 DNA reads TGTGCCAGCAGCTCACTAGCGGGGAGGAACACCGGGGAGCTGTTTTTT. It translates to CASSSLAGRNTGELFF.

J is TRBJ2-1 and V is TRBV6-1, with 9 nucleotides matching TRBD2. Germline values: CDR1 MNHNS, CDR2 SASEGT. V was clipped by 4 bases and J by 5 bases; unmatched bases: 3. The CDR3 sequence is 14 residues long. The CDR3: CASSVSGGDNEQFF. DNA of the CDR3: TGTGCCAGCAGTGTTAGCGGGGGCGACAATGAGCAGTTCTTC.

The chain has TRBV11-1 and TRBJ2-7; D might be TRBD2 (5 bases). This CDR3 comprises 15 residues. Germline-derived CDR1 and CDR2 are SGHAT and FQDESV (reference sequence). With 3 bases removed from V and 3 bases from J, the gap between germline ends came to 15 bases. In DNA form, the CDR3 reads TGTGCCAGCAGCTTGAGGCGGGCCCACTTCTACGAGCAGTACTTC. Translating it yields CASSLRRAHFYEQYF.

The rearrangement joins TRBV2 to TRBJ2-5; 8 positions match TRBD2. V was pared by 7 bases and J by 2 bases, with 6 bases of the junction left unmatched. Looked up from germline, CDR1 is SNHLY and CDR2 is FYNNEI. The CDR3 totals 14 residues. CDR3 sequence reads: CASNAGGYQETQYF. The DNA for the CDR3 is TGTGCCAGCAATGCGGGAGGATATCAAGAGACCCAGTACTTC.

J is TRBJ1-5 and V is TRBV28; D possibly corresponds to TRBD1 (6 bases). Germline V lookup: CDR1 MDHEN, CDR2 SYDVKM. Trimming stripped 2 bases from V and 1 base from J, with 12 bases between. The CDR3 is 16 residues long. This chain's CDR3 is CASSLGWTASNQPQHF. The CDR3 bases are TGTGCCAGCAGTTTAGGGTGGACAGCAAGCAATCAGCCCCAGCATTTT.

V usage is TRBV7-2 and J usage is TRBJ1-2; D gene ambiguous. Looked up from germline, CDR1 is SGHTA and CDR2 is FQGNSA. The CDR3 is 14 residues long. Trimming removed 3 bases at V and 1 base at J, with 9 bases between. The CDR3 DNA reads as TGTGCCAGCAGCTTCGGCCAGGATAACTATGGCTACACCTTC. Translation: CASSFGQDNYGYTF.

This rearrangement joins TRBV5-4 to TRBJ1-6; the D is unclear. V was clipped by 3 bases and J by 7 bases, with 8 bases between them. CDR1 SGHNT and CDR2 YYREEE come from the germline V gene (reference sequence). This CDR3 region has 13 residues. DNA of the CDR3: TGTGCCAGCAGCTACCGCGGAAATTCACCCCTCCACTTT. Its protein is CASSYRGNSPLHF. The full variable domain, with the rest looked up from reference TRBV5-4 and TRBJ1-6, is ETGVTQSPTHLIKTRGQQVTLRCSSQSGHNTVSWYQQALGQGPQFIFQYYREEENGRGNFPPRFSGLQFPNYSSELNVNALELDDSALYLCASSYRGNSPLHFGNGTRLTVT.

The count of this clone is one. The chain uses TRBV5-1 and TRBJ2-7; D unresolved. Trimming took 2 bases from V and 7 from J, leaving 13 bases between them. The germline V gene has CDR1 SGHRS and CDR2 YFSETQ. The CDR3 runs to 13 residues. The CDR3 region is CASSLQGVAEQYF. CDR3 bases: TGCGCCAGCAGCTTACAAGGAGTTGCAGAGCAGTACTTC.

The chain carries TRBV19 and TRBJ2-7; 13 positions agree with TRBD2. The V gene's germline CDR1 is LNHDA and CDR2 SQIVND (reference sequence). V lost 4 bases to trimming and J lost 0 bases; unmatched junction nucleotides: 6. This CDR3 has 17 amino acids. The CDR3 loop is CASSRTSGGPNSYEQYF. In DNA, the CDR3 is TGTGCCAGTAGTAGGACTAGCGGGGGCCCGAACTCCTACGAGCAGTACTTC.

The chain combines TRBV7-3 with TRBJ2-1; 7 bases agree with TRBD1. Germline trimming cut 3 bases from V and 9 bases from J; bases unmatched to any gene: 8. The CDR3 loop spans 14 amino acids. Germline CDR1 is SGHTA and CDR2 is FQGTGA. The CDR3 nucleotides are TGTGCCAGCAGCTTTGGGACAGCTGGGGGTGAGCAGTTCTTC. This sequence encodes CASSFGTAGGEQFF.

The chain recombines TRBV9 with TRBJ2-1; 8 positions match TRBD2. The germline V gene encodes CDR1 SGDLS and CDR2 YYNGEE. This CDR3 is 15 amino acids long. The junction had 11 bases not matched to a gene; V was cut back by 2 bases and J by 10 bases. The CDR3 protein is CASSVTPGGVGEQFF. For the CDR3, the DNA is TGTGCCAGCAGCGTTACACCGGGGGGGGTCGGGGAGCAGTTCTTC.

The V gene is TRBV14, the J gene TRBJ2-5; D remains ambiguous. Trimming stripped 4 bases from V and 5 bases from J, with 8 bases between. This CDR3 contains 12 residues. The V gene's germline CDR1 is SGHDN and CDR2 FVKESK. The CDR3 region is CASSPPGETQYF. The CDR3, as DNA: TGTGCCAGCAGCCCTCCCGGTGAGACCCAGTACTTC.

The rearrangement joins TRBV10-3 to TRBJ1-2; D remains unclear. CDR1 and CDR2 (germline): ENHRY, SYGVKD. Trimming left V 3 bases short and J 8 bases short, with 13 bases between. The CDR3 totals 13 residues. For the CDR3, the DNA is TGTGCCATCAGTGAACGGAGGGTTAACGGCTACACCTTC. It codes for CAISERRVNGYTF.

The V gene is TRBV4-1, the J gene TRBJ1-5, with 7 bases aligning to TRBD1. J lost 0 bases, V lost 7 bases, and 15 bases had no gene match. The germline gives CDR1 MGHRA, CDR2 YSYEKL. The CDR3 is 18 residues long. The DNA of the CDR3 is TGCGCCAGCAAGAACCGGGGACAGAAAGAATATAGCAATCAGCCCCAGCATTTT. Its protein is CASKNRGQKEYSNQPQHF.

V is TRBV6-6 and J is TRBJ1-1; D is uncertain. The CDR3 covers 12 residues. Trimming took off 4 bases at V and 1 base at J, with 4 bases between the two ends. Germline V lookup: CDR1 MNHNY, CDR2 SVGAGI (reference sequence). The CDR3 region is CASSSENTEAFF. CDR3 DNA: TGTGCCAGCAGTTCAGAGAACACTGAAGCTTTCTTT.

The CDR3 spells CAIKLRGGTGELFF. CDR3 bases: TGTGCCATCAAGTTAAGAGGGGGCACCGGGGAGCTGTTTTTT. The chain employs TRBV10-3 and TRBJ2-2; possibly TRBD1 for D (6 bases). The CDR3 runs 14 residues. Germline lookup yields CDR1 ENHRY and CDR2 SYGVKD. The germline V and J ends were trimmed by 7 bases and 4 bases, with 13 bases remaining between them.

The chain combines TRBV7-3 with TRBJ2-7, with D unresolved. V was pared by 4 bases and J by 6 bases, with 13 bases between. The CDR3 sequence is 13 residues long. CDR1 and CDR2 (germline): SGHTA, FQGTGA. CDR3 region: CASSYILLSEQYF. The CDR3 DNA reads TGTGCCAGCAGCTATATCCTACTAAGCGAGCAGTACTTC.

The chain has TRBV6-1 and TRBJ2-3; the D gene is possibly TRBD2 (5 bases). In germline, CDR1 is MNHNS, CDR2 SASEGT. CDR3 length: 15 residues. The ends were cut back, 7 bases at V and 1 base at J, with 15 bases in the middle. CDR3 sequence: CASILNPGGTDTQYF. The CDR3, as DNA: TGTGCCAGCATTTTAAACCCCGGGGGCACAGATACGCAGTATTTT.

V is TRBV28 and J is TRBJ2-3, with D possibly being TRBD2 (6 bases). CDR1 and CDR2 (germline): MDHEN, SYDVKM. There are 14 residues in the CDR3. V dropped 8 bases and J dropped 0 bases, with 12 bases sitting between them. The CDR3 region has the DNA TGTGCCAGCTCAGGGACTCCAAGCACAGATACGCAGTATTTT. It yields the protein CASSGTPSTDTQYF. Full variable domain (remainder filled in from reference TRBV28 and TRBJ2-3): DVKVTQSSRYLVKRTGEKVFLECVQDMDHENMFWYRQDPGLGLRLIYFSYDVKMKEKGDIPEGYSVSREKKERFSLILESASTNQTSMYLCASSGTPSTDTQYFGPGTRLTVL.

The V gene is TRBV28, the J gene TRBJ1-2; unclear D gene. V was cut by 11 bases and J by 1 base, with 14 bases left in between. In germline, CDR1 is MDHEN, CDR2 SYDVKM. The CDR3 sequence is 13 residues long. This chain's CDR3 is CAASRVINYGYTF. In DNA, the CDR3 is TGTGCCGCCTCACGGGTGATTAACTATGGCTACACCTTC.